One and the same sample provided the 29 T cell receptor beta chains below, sequenced in a study of OX40 agonist ivuxolimab in advanced cancers. Sequencing used immunoSEQ multiplex PCR; TCRdb keeps in-frame clones, though not all of them. The data show over 45,000 clones, with 88% seen just once and around 3.4% held by the top ten. The sample was CD4+ or CD8+ T cells sorted from blood, taken in a trial of the OX40 agonist ivuxolimab. The origin of the receptors is an adult with an advanced solid tumor such as melanoma, head and neck, liver or kidney cancer.

Comment on this clone: This sample includes further DNA sequences coding for the same CDR3. This chain links TRBV5-1 with TRBJ2-3, with D possibly matching TRBD1 (5 bases). Trimming removed 1 base from V and 0 bases from J, with 6 bases in between. This CDR3 is built from 14 residues. CDR1 is SGHRS and CDR2 is YFSETQ in the germline V gene. In nucleotides, the CDR3 is TGCGCCAGCAGCTTGACAGGAAGCACAGATACGCAGTATTTT. Translated, it gives CASSLTGSTDTQYF.

This chain links TRBV7-2 with TRBJ1-2, with D perhaps matching TRBD1 (5 bases). The length of the CDR3 is 16 residues. V gave up 5 bases and J gave up 0 bases, with 16 bases separating them. The germline gives CDR1 SGHTA, CDR2 FQGNSA. The CDR3: CASSVTVTNPNYGYTF. The DNA for the CDR3 is TGTGCCAGCAGCGTGACAGTTACCAACCCTAACTATGGCTACACCTTC.

The chain recombines TRBV28 with TRBJ1-3; unclear D gene. This CDR3 region has 16 residues. Trimming stripped 4 bases from V and 4 bases from J, with 17 bases between. CDR1 is MDHEN and CDR2 is SYDVKM in the germline V gene. The CDR3 bases are TGTGCCAGCAGTTCCCCCTGGAGGGCTTCCGGAAACACCATATATTTT. Translation: CASSSPWRASGNTIYF.

CDR3 in amino acids: CASSALGDRRRTGELFF. CDR3 nucleotide sequence: TGTGCCAGTAGTGCCCTGGGAGACAGACGAAGGACCGGGGAGCTGTTTTTT. The genes are TRBV19 and TRBJ2-2, with D perhaps given as TRBD1 or TRBD2 (5 bases each). Germline CDR1 LNHDA, CDR2 SQIVND (reference sequence). The CDR3 runs to 17 residues. V gave up 5 bases and J gave up 5 bases, with 21 bases separating them.

As concerns this clone: Other DNA sequences in the sample encode the same CDR3. The V gene is TRBV10-3, the J gene TRBJ2-4, with D perhaps matching TRBD1 or TRBD2 (6 bases each). The CDR3 consists of 17 residues. Germline CDR1 reads ENHRY; CDR2 reads SYGVKD. V lost 3 bases to trimming and J lost 8 bases, with 23 bases between them. The CDR3 nucleotides are TGTGCCATCAGTGACGCCGATGCCGGAGGGGGTAAGCACATTCAGTACTTC. This translates into CAISDADAGGGKHIQYF.

This clone was observed a few times. The chain has TRBV25-1 and TRBJ2-6; 9 positions agree with TRBD1. The CDR3 has 18 residues. Unmatched junction bases numbered 9, after V lost 4 bases and J lost 2 bases. CDR1 is MGHDK and CDR2 is SYGVNS in the germline V gene. Here the CDR3 DNA reads TGTGCCAGCAGTGCCCCGGGGGACAGGGCCCCTGGGGCCAACGTCCTGACTTTC. Translated: CASSAPGDRAPGANVLTF.

The chain is built from TRBV28 and TRBJ2-5; a weak D match, TRBD1 (5 bases). Germline CDR1 MDHEN, CDR2 SYDVKM. The CDR3 contains 14 residues. V was pared by 8 bases and J by 5 bases, with 18 bases between. This CDR3 reads CASGLAGPRETQYF. The CDR3 nucleotides are TGTGCCAGCGGGCTGGCAGGGCCCCGGGAGACCCAGTACTTC.

The chain links TRBV11-2 to TRBJ2-2; TRBD2 is a possible D gene (5 bases). The CDR3 loop spans 15 amino acids. V was shortened by 5 bases and J by 0 bases, with 10 bases between the two germline ends. Germline CDR1 and CDR2: SGHAT and FQNNGV. For the CDR3, the DNA is TGTGCCAGCAGCGGCAAGAGGGCGAACACCGGGGAGCTGTTTTTT. Translation: CASSGKRANTGELFF. The full variable domain, with the rest looked up from reference TRBV11-2 and TRBJ2-2, is EAGVAQSPRYKIIEKRQSVAFWCNPISGHATLYWYQQILGQGPKLLIQFQNNGVVDDSQLPKDRFSAERLKGVDSTLKIQPAKLEDSAVYLCASSGKRANTGELFFGEGSRLTVL.

The V gene is TRBV2, the J gene TRBJ1-6; D gene unclear. V was cut by 5 bases and J by 10 bases, with 9 bases left in between. The CDR3 runs to 12 residues. The germline V gene has CDR1 SNHLY and CDR2 FYNNEI. The CDR3 DNA follows: TGTGCCAGCAGTTATACGGGATCACCCCTCCACTTT. As protein: CASSYTGSPLHF.

The chain is built from TRBV7-9 and TRBJ1-2; TRBD1 is a possible D gene (5 bases). V shed 5 bases and J shed 5 bases, with 15 bases lying between them. Per germline, CDR1 SEHNR and CDR2 FQNEAQ (reference sequence). The CDR3 consists of 14 residues. In DNA form, the CDR3 reads TGTGCCAGCAGCCACCAGACGGGGGAGTATGGCTACACCTTC. Amino acids: CASSHQTGEYGYTF.

CDR3 nucleotide sequence: TGCGCCAGCAGCCCCGGGACAGGGGGCAGCACTGAAGCTTTCTTT. This codes for CASSPGTGGSTEAFF. The chain combines TRBV5-1 with TRBJ1-1; 12 bases map to TRBD1. The CDR3 length is 15 residues. The V segment lost 4 bases and the J segment 4 bases; nucleotides outside the gene matches: 5. Looked up from germline, CDR1 is SGHRS and CDR2 is YFSETQ.

The chain employs TRBV18 and TRBJ2-5; 8 nucleotides align to TRBD2. From germline, CDR1 is KGHSH and CDR2 LQKENI. After removal of 8 bases from V and 2 bases from J, the junction contained 7 bases not matched to a gene. The CDR3 length is 14 residues. The DNA of the CDR3 is TGTGCCAGCACACGGGGGGGGCCTCAAGAGACCCAGTACTTC. Translated, it gives CASTRGGPQETQYF.

The rearrangement joins TRBV25-1 to TRBJ1-5, with D tentatively TRBD1 (6 bases). This CDR3 spans 12 amino acids. V gave up 5 bases and J gave up 7 bases, with 9 bases separating them. Germline CDR1 MGHDK, CDR2 SYGVNS. CDR3 nucleotide sequence: TGTGCCAGCAGTAGGGGGGAGCAGCCCCAGCATTTT. This encodes CASSRGEQPQHF.

The chain uses TRBV7-9 and TRBJ2-3; 9 bases are a match to TRBD2. The germline V gene encodes CDR1 SEHNR and CDR2 FQNEAQ (reference sequence). V dropped 3 bases and J dropped 0; count of bases not matched to a gene: 1. The CDR3 sequence is 15 residues long. CDR3 amino acids: CASSFGLASTDTQYF. Here the CDR3 DNA reads TGTGCCAGCAGCTTTGGACTAGCGAGCACAGATACGCAGTATTTT.

This clone was detected a few times. The chain has TRBV2 and TRBJ1-2; 8 bases fit TRBD1. Trimming removed 4 bases from V and 4 bases from J; junction bases left unmatched: 5. There are 14 residues in the CDR3. Per germline, CDR1 SNHLY and CDR2 FYNNEI. CDR3 in DNA: TGTGCCAGCAGTGTACAGGGGGGCGGCTATGGCTACACCTTC. Its translation is CASSVQGGGYGYTF.

The J gene is TRBJ2-2, the V gene TRBV11-2, with a possible D match to TRBD2 (6 bases). This CDR3 is built from 15 residues. Germline CDR1 SGHAT, CDR2 FQNNGV. The ends were cut back, 5 bases at V and 5 bases at J, with 15 bases in the middle. CDR3 nucleotides: TGTGCCAGCAGCCCTAGCGACTTTGGGACCGGGGAGCTGTTTTTT. It codes for CASSPSDFGTGELFF.

The chain has TRBV4-2 and TRBJ1-2, with 7 bases matching TRBD1. After removal of 4 bases from V and 6 bases from J, the junction contained 14 bases not matched to a gene. The CDR3 has 16 residues. Germline CDR1 and CDR2: LGHNA and YNFKEQ. CDR3 amino acids: CASSPIGQGEGDGYTF. The CDR3 DNA reads TGTGCCAGCAGCCCCATCGGGCAGGGGGAAGGCGATGGCTACACCTTC.

The chain joins TRBV27 to TRBJ2-3; TRBD1 might be the D (5 bases). Germline V gives CDR1 MNHEY, CDR2 SMNVEV (reference sequence). The V end was cut by 3 bases, the J end by 0 bases, with 13 bases between. The CDR3 covers 16 residues. CDR3 nucleotide sequence: TGTGCCAGCAGTTTTGGGGCAGAGACTAGCACAGATACGCAGTATTTT. This translates into CASSFGAETSTDTQYF.

This chain joins TRBV30 and TRBJ2-2; D might be TRBD1 (5 bases). Germline assignment: CDR1 GTSNPN and CDR2 SVGIG (reference sequence). The V gene lost 8 bases and the J gene lost 6 bases, with 10 bases spanning the gap. CDR3 length equals 11 residues. The CDR3 here is CAQKGSGELFF. DNA of the CDR3: TGTGCCCAAAAGGGGTCCGGGGAGCTGTTTTTT.

J is TRBJ1-5 and V is TRBV6-1, with TRBD1 matching over 8 bases. CDR3 length: 15 residues. Unmatched junction bases numbered 8, after V lost 7 bases and J lost 3 bases. CDR1 MNHNS and CDR2 SASEGT come from the germline V gene. CDR3 DNA sequence: TGTGCCAGCACCTTCAGGGGGCCAAACAATCAGCCCCAGCATTTT. Residues: CASTFRGPNNQPQHF.

Only one count was recorded for this clone. The V and J genes are TRBV5-6 and TRBJ1-6; 7 bases match TRBD1. V shed 0 bases and J 8 bases; nucleotides not matched to a gene: 8. The CDR3 is made up of 16 amino acids. Germline lookup yields CDR1 SGHDT and CDR2 YYEEEE. Here the CDR3 DNA reads TGTGCCAGCAGCTTGGATTTAGGGACAGTAGATTCACCCCTCCACTTT. Its translation: CASSLDLGTVDSPLHF.

This clone was recorded only once. The V gene is TRBV19, the J gene TRBJ1-6; no definite D call. V was trimmed by 0 bases and J by 7 bases, leaving 10 bases between them. The CDR3 covers 15 residues. CDR1 is LNHDA, CDR2 SQIVND, per germline (reference sequence). The CDR3 DNA reads as TGTGCCAGTAGTATAGAAGACAATCGGAATTCACCCCTCCACTTT. It encodes CASSIEDNRNSPLHF.

V is TRBV28 and J is TRBJ2-3, with D perhaps TRBD1 or TRBD2 (5 bases each). V gave up 4 bases and J gave up 4 bases, with 15 bases separating them. This CDR3 has 15 residues. Per germline, CDR1 MDHEN and CDR2 SYDVKM. The CDR3 loop reads CASSSGDQRADTQYF. The CDR3 nucleotides are TGTGCCAGCAGTTCCGGGGACCAGAGAGCAGATACGCAGTATTTT.

The count of this clone is one. The V gene is TRBV6-5, the J gene TRBJ1-2, with no clear D. This CDR3 is built from 13 residues. Germline values: CDR1 MNHEY, CDR2 SVGAGI. Trimming took 0 bases from V and 5 from J, leaving 7 bases between them. DNA of the CDR3: TGTGCCAGCAGTTACTCGGAGCGGTATGGCTACACCTTC. Its translation: CASSYSERYGYTF.

This chain uses TRBV7-9 with TRBJ2-7, with D hard to call. V was cut by 2 bases and J by 5 bases, with 10 bases left in between. CDR1 and CDR2 (germline): SEHNR, FQNEAQ (reference sequence). This CDR3 comprises 13 residues. The CDR3 DNA is TGTGCCAGCAGCTTATACCCTACTGACGAGCAGTACTTC. Encoded protein: CASSLYPTDEQYF. Full variable domain (outside the CDR3, taken from reference TRBV7-9 and TRBJ2-7): DTGVSQNPRHKITKRGQNVTFRCDPISEHNRLYWYRQTLGQGPEFLTYFQNEAQLEKSRLLSDRFSAERPKGSFSTLEIQRTEQGDSAMYLCASSLYPTDEQYFGPGTRLTVT.

This chain joins TRBV2 and TRBJ2-1, with TRBD2 matching 7 bases. The junction had 7 bases not matched to a gene; V was cut back by 6 bases and J by 8 bases. Germline-derived CDR1 and CDR2 are SNHLY and FYNNEI. This CDR3 spans 13 amino acids. In DNA, the CDR3 is TGTGCCAGCAGGGCGGGGGATATATATGAGCAGTTCTTC. This gives the protein CASRAGDIYEQFF.

The chain joins TRBV28 to TRBJ1-2; 7 positions match TRBD1. This CDR3 is 16 amino acids long. J was trimmed by 0 bases and V by 4 bases; bases with no gene match: 8. Germline V lookup: CDR1 MDHEN, CDR2 SYDVKM. CDR3 residues: CASSSPGTATNYGYTF. CDR3 sequence (DNA): TGTGCCAGCAGTTCTCCAGGGACAGCTACTAACTATGGCTACACCTTC.

V is TRBV7-2 and J is TRBJ2-5, with D uncertain. The end of the DNA is better explained by TRBJ2-7, so the J call may be wrong. CDR3 size: 13 residues. CDR1 and CDR2 (germline): SGHTA, FQGNSA. CDR3 bases: TGTGCCAGCAGCTTAGGTGTCGCCTACGAGCAGTACTTC. This gives the protein CASSLGVAYEQYF.

This chain uses TRBV28 with TRBJ2-1; a weak D match, TRBD2 (6 bases). Per the germline V gene, CDR1 is MDHEN and CDR2 is SYDVKM. Deletions cut 6 bases from V and 5 bases from J, with 17 bases between. The CDR3 extends over 15 amino acids. The CDR3 loop reads CASSRGEATDNEQFF. CDR3 DNA sequence: TGTGCCAGCAGCCGTGGGGAGGCAACCGACAATGAGCAGTTCTTC.